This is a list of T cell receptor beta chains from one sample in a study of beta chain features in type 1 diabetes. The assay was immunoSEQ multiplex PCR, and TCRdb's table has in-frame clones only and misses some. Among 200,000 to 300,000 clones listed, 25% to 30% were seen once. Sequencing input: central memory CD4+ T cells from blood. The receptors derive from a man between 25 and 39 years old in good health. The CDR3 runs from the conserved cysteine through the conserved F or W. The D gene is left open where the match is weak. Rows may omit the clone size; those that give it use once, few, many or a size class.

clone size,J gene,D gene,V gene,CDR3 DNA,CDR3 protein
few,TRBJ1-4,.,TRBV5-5,TGTGCCAGCAGTCTGTTCCAGGGAAGTAATGAAAAACTGTTTTTT,CASSLFQGSNEKLFF
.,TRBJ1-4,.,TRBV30,TGTGCCTGGAGCGGGGTAGCTAATGAAAAACTGTTTTTT,CAWSGVANEKLFF
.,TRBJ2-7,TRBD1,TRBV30,TGTGCCTGGAGGCCACGGACAGGGTCGGGGGAGCAGTACTTC,CAWRPRTGSGEQYF
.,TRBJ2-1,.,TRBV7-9,TGTGCCAGCAGCTTATCGGGGTTGGCCTACAATGAGCAGTTCTTC,CASSLSGLAYNEQFF
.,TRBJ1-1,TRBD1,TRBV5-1,TGCGCCAGCCGAAAACAGGGGGACTACACTGAAGCTTTCTTT,CASRKQGDYTEAFF
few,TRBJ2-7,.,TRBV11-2,TGTGCCAGCAGCTTAGAAAGTAGACTCCCTTTGCAGTACTTC,CASSLESRLPLQYF
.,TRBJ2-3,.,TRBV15,TGTGCCACCAGCAGAGATGGTGGCGGAGCCACAGATACGCAGTATTTT,CATSRDGGGATDTQYF
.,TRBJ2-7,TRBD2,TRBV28,TGTGCCAGCAGCCTGGAAGGACTAGCGCGCTACGAGCAGTACTTC,CASSLEGLARYEQYF
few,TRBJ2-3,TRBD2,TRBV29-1,TGCAGCGTACCCGGACTAGCGGGGCCACTCATGCAGTATTTT,CSVPGLAGPLMQYF
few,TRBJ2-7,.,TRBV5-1,TGCGCCAGCAGCCTGGGACATTCCTCCTACGAGCAGTACTTC,CASSLGHSSYEQYF
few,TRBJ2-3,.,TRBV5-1,TGCGCCAGCAGCTTAGAGTCTCGGGGAAGCACAGATACGCAGTATTTT,CASSLESRGSTDTQYF
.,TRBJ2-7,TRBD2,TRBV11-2,TGTGCCAGCAGCTTGGTTGGCGGGAGCTACGAGCAGTACTTC,CASSLVGGSYEQYF
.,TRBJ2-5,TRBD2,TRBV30,TGTGCCTGGAGTGCCGGAGGTAGCGGGATAGAGACCCAGTACTTC,CAWSAGGSGIETQYF
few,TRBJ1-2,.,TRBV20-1,TGCAGTGCTAGCACAGCAGATGGCTACACCTTC,CSASTADGYTF
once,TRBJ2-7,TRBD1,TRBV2,TGTGCCAGCAGTAAAGACAGGGCATCCTACGAGCAGTACTTC,CASSKDRASYEQYF
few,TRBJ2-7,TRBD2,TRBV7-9,TGTGCCAGCAGCTTAGCGCCGGGACTAGCGGGAAACGAGCAGTACTTC,CASSLAPGLAGNEQYF
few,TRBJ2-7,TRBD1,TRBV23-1,TGCGCCAGCAGTCAATCGGGACAGAGAGACGACGAGCAGTACTTC,CASSQSGQRDDEQYF
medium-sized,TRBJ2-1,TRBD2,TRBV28,TGTGCCAGCAGCCTTAGCGGGAGGGACCTTGAGCAGTTCTTC,CASSLSGRDLEQFF
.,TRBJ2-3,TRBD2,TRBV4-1,TGCGCCAGCAGCCAAGCCCCAGGGGGGACTAGCGGGTCGACAGATACGCAGTATTTT,CASSQAPGGTSGSTDTQYF
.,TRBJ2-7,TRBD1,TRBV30,TGTGCCTGGAGTGTTGGACAGGTGTACGAGCAGTACTTC,CAWSVGQVYEQYF
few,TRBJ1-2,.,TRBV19,TGTGCCAGTAATGTTCCGAGTGGGAATAACTATGGCTACACCTTC,CASNVPSGNNYGYTF
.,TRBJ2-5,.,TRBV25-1,TGTGCCAGCAGTGAATATAGGGGAGCCCAAGAGACCCAGTACTTC,CASSEYRGAQETQYF
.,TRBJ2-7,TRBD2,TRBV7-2,TGTGCCAGCAGCCTAAGTAGCGGGAGAGTCCCTTACGAGCAGTACTTC,CASSLSSGRVPYEQYF
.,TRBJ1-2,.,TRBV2,TGTGCCAGCAGTGTCCAAGAGTGGGGAGATGGCTACACCTTC,CASSVQEWGDGYTF
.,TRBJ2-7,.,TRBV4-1,TGCGCCAGCAGCCAATCTTTGACAGCTGCCTACGAGCAGTACTTC,CASSQSLTAAYEQYF
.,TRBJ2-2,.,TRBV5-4,TGTGCCAGCAGCTTGCCCGGGACTAGGGGGCCCGGGGAGCTGTTTTTT,CASSLPGTRGPGELFF
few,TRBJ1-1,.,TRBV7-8,TGTGCCAGCAGCTTAGAAGGCAGGGGAGGCACTGAAGCTTTCTTT,CASSLEGRGGTEAFF
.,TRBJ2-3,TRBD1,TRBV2,TGTGCCAGCAGTGATGAGGGACAGGGGACAGATACGCAGTATTTT,CASSDEGQGTDTQYF
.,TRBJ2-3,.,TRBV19,TGTGCCAGTAAGACGACAGCGACTAGCACAGATACGCAGTATTTT,CASKTTATSTDTQYF
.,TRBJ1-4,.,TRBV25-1,TGTGCCAGCAGGTCCCAGGGGACATTTGAAAAACTGTTTTTT,CASRSQGTFEKLFF
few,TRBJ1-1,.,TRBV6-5,TGTGCCAGCAGTTACTCGAAGTACACTGAAGCTTTCTTT,CASSYSKYTEAFF
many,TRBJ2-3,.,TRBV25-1,TGTGCCAGCAACCGGGGCACAGATACGCAGTATTTT,CASNRGTDTQYF
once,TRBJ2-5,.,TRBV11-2,TGTGCCAGCAGCTTAGGGACAGCGACCCAGTACTTC,CASSLGTATQYF
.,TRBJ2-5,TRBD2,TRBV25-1,TGTGCCAGCAGTGGCTGGACTAGCGGCCAAGAGACCCAGTACTTC,CASSGWTSGQETQYF
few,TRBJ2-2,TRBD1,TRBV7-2,TGTGCCAGCAGCAAGGGGGGGACAGGGGTCACCGGGGAGCTGTTTTTT,CASSKGGTGVTGELFF
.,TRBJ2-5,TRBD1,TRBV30,TGTGCCTGGACGACAGGGCGTCAAGAGACCCAGTACTTC,CAWTTGRQETQYF
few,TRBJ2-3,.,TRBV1,TGCACCAGCAGCCAAGCAACAGATACGCAGTATTTT,CTSSQATDTQYF
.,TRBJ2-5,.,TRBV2,TGTGCCAGCAGTTGGGACCGAGAGACCCAGTACTTC,CASSWDRETQYF
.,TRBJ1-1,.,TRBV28,TGTGCCAGCAGTTTACCCGGGCAGGGGTTGAACACTGAAGCTTTCTTT,CASSLPGQGLNTEAFF
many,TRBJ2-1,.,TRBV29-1,TGCAGCGTCAGCTACAATGAGCAGTTCTTC,CSVSYNEQFF
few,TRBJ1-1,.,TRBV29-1,TGCAGCGTTCCCCCGGGGGGGCGCAACACTGAAGCTTTCTTT,CSVPPGGRNTEAFF
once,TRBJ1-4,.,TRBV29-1,TGCAGCGTGCGACGGGACCAGAATGAAAAACTGTTTTTT,CSVRRDQNEKLFF
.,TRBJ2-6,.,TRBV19,TGTGCCAGTACTATAGACGGATCTGGGGCCAACGTCCTGACTTTC,CASTIDGSGANVLTF
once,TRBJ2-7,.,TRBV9,TGTGCCAGCAGCATCCTACTAGGGGTAGGATACGAGCAGTACTTC,CASSILLGVGYEQYF
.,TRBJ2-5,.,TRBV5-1,TGCGCCAGCAGCTTGGAGACCCGGGAGACCCAGTACTTC,CASSLETRETQYF